This T cell receptor (beta chain) was recovered during a study of blood T cells in healthy people across ages. From germline, CDR1 is SGHRS and CDR2 YFSETQ. This CDR3 contains 14 residues. The total RNA that was extracted per sample amounted to at least 5.5 micrograms. Through a sample-barcoded 5' primer and a J-beta primer mix, a second PCR was run for roughly 7 to 11 cycles. TCRdb re-called the 5' RACE reads through MiXCR, storing one row per CDR3 protein. The sample consists of 600,000 to 900,000 distinct CDR3 sequences, 20% to 30% of them appearing once. This same sample was also part of a study on T cells of mothers and their children.

V is TRBV5-1 and J is TRBJ2-5; perhaps TRBD1 as D (5 bases). The end of the DNA aligns better with TRBJ2-7, so the J call may be wrong. This clonotype was sampled from a boy aged 10-17 years in good health. Source material: blood. CDR3 bases: TGCGCCAGCAGCTTGGAGTCAGGGTCCTACGAGCAGTACTTC. It is translated as CASSLESGSYEQYF.